This TCR beta chain was profiled in a study of post-analysis software for immune sequencing data. Study-level results: Comparison of patients with controls showed roughly five TRBV segments more frequent in patients, TRBV5-6, TRBV5-1 and TRBV20-1 among them. For normalized Chao1 diversity, multiple sclerosis patients scored significantly lower than controls did.

Built from TCR beta cDNA, the libraries had unique molecular identifiers in them. MiXCR, applied by TCRdb to the PCR reads, yields one record per CDR3 protein. The sample records roughly 600,000 distinct CDR3 sequences, 44% being singletons. To note about this clonotype: Its antigen is unidentified.

V was pared by 6 bases and J by 3 bases, with 8 bases between. The germline CDR1 and CDR2 sequences are MNHEY and SVGAGI. This CDR3 has 12 amino acids. The source material was blood. J is TRBJ1-1 and V is TRBV6-5, with D unresolved. The clonotype was recovered from a girl aged 10 to 17 with multiple sclerosis. CDR3 DNA: TGTGCCAGCAGAACACACGACACTGAAGCTTTCTTT. Protein: CASRTHDTEAFF.